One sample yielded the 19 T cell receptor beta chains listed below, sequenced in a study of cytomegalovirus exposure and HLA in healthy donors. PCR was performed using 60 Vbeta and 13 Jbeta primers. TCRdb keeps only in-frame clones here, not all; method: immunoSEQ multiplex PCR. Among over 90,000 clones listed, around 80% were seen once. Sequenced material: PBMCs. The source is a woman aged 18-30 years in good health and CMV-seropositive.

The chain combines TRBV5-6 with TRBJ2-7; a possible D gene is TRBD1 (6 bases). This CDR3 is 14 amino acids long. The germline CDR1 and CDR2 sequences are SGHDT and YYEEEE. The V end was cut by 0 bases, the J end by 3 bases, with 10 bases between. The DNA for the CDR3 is TGTGCCAGCAGCTTGGGCATCAGGGGCTACGAGCAGTACTTC. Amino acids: CASSLGIRGYEQYF.

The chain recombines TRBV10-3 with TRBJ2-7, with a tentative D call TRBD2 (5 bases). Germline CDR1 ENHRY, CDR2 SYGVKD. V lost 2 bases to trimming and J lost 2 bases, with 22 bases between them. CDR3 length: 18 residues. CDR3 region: CAISERSSALGGAYEQYF. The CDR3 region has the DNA TGTGCCATCAGTGAGAGGTCGTCGGCACTAGGCGGAGCCTACGAGCAGTACTTC.

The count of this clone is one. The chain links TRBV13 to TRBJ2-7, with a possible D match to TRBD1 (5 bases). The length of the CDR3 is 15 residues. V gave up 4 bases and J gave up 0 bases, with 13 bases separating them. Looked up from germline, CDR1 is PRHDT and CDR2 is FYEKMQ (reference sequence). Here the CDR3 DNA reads TGTGCCAGCAGCTCCCGACAGTCTAGCTCCTACGAGCAGTACTTC. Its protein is CASSSRQSSSYEQYF.

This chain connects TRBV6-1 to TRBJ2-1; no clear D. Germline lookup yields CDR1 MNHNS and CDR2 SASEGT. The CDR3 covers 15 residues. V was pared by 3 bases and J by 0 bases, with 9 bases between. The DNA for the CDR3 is TGTGCCAGCAGTGAGTTCGACTTCTCCTACAATGAGCAGTTCTTC. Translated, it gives CASSEFDFSYNEQFF.

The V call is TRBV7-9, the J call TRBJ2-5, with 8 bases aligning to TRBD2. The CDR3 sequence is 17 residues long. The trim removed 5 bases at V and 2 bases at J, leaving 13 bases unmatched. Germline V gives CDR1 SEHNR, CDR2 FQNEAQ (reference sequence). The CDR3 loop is CASSTPEERGPQETQYF. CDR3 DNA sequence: TGTGCCAGCAGCACCCCGGAGGAGCGGGGGCCGCAAGAGACCCAGTACTTC.

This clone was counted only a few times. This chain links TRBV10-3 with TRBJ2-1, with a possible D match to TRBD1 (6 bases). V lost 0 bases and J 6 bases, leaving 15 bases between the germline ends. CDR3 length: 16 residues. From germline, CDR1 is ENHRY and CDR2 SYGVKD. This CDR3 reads CAISESRVGAGNEQFF. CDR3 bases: TGTGCCATCAGTGAGTCGAGAGTGGGGGCCGGCAATGAGCAGTTCTTC.

In DNA, the CDR3 is TGCGCCAGCAGCAGCGGGCGGTCCACAGATACGCAGTATTTT. It specifies CASSSGRSTDTQYF. The J gene is TRBJ2-3, the V gene TRBV5-1, with D possibly TRBD2 on 6 matching bases. Trimming took 4 bases from V and 2 from J, leaving 11 bases between them. Germline V CDR1 and CDR2: SGHRS, YFSETQ. The CDR3 is 14 residues long.

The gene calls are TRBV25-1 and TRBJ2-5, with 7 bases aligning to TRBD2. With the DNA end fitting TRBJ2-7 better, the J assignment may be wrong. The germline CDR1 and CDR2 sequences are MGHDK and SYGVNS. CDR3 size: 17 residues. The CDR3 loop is CASSATYLAELPYEQYF. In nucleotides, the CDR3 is TGTGCCAGCAGTGCAACGTATCTAGCGGAACTACCCTACGAGCAGTACTTC.

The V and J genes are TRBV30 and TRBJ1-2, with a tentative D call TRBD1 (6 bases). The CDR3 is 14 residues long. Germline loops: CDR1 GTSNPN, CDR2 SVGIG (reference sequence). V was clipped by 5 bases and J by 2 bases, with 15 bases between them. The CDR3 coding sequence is TGTGCCTGGGAGCCAGGGGCTCGGAACTATGGCTACACCTTC. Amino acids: CAWEPGARNYGYTF.

The CDR3 sequence: CSVGWRGSGGYTF. The CDR3 nucleotides read TGCAGCGTTGGGTGGAGGGGTTCTGGAGGCTACACCTTC. V is TRBV29-1 and J is TRBJ1-2; TRBD1 is a possible D gene (5 bases). Trimming took 4 bases from V and 8 from J, leaving 17 bases between them. The CDR3 consists of 13 residues. Germline V gene lookup returns CDR1 SQVTM and CDR2 ANQGSEA.

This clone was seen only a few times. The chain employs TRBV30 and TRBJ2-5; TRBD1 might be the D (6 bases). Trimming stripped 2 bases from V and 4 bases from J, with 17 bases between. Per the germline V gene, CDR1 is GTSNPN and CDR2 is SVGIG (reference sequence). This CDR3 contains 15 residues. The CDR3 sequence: CAWSNRGRRVETQYF. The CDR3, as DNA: TGTGCCTGGAGTAATAGGGGGAGAAGGGTAGAGACCCAGTACTTC.

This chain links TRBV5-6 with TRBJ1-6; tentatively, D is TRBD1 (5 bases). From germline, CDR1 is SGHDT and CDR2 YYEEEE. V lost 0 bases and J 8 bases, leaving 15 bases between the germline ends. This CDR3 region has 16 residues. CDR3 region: CASSLDRAGSDSPLHF. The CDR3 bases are TGTGCCAGCAGCTTGGACCGGGCAGGGTCGGATTCACCCCTCCACTTT.

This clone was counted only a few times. Here the CDR3 DNA reads TGTGCCAGCAGCTTAGGCCTTCCTCTAGCGGGAGGAGAAAGGACAGATACGCAGTATTTT. Its translation is CASSLGLPLAGGERTDTQYF. The genes are TRBV13 and TRBJ2-3; 11 bases fit TRBD2. V was clipped by 0 bases and J by 3 bases; unmatched bases: 14. CDR3 length: 20 residues. Germline loops: CDR1 PRHDT, CDR2 FYEKMQ (reference sequence).

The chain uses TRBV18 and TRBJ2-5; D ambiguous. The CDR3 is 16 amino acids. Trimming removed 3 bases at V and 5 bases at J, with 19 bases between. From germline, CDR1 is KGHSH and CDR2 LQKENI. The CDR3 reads CASSPRINPSEETQYF. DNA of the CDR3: TGTGCCAGCTCACCTCGGATCAACCCCAGCGAGGAGACCCAGTACTTC.

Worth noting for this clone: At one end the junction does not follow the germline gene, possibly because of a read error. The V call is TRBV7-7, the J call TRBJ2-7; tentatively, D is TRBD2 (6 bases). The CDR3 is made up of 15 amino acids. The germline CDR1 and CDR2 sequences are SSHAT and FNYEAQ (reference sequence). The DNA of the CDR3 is TGTGCTAGCAGCCCAGGACCGGGAGAAAATTACGAGCAGTACTTC. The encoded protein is CASSPGPGENYEQYF.

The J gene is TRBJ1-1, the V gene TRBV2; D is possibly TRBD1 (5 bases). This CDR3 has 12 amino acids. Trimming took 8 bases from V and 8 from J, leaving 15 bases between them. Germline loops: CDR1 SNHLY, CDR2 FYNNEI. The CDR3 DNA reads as TGTGCCAGCCCTCGCGCATCAGGGGAAGCTTTCTTT. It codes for CASPRASGEAFF.

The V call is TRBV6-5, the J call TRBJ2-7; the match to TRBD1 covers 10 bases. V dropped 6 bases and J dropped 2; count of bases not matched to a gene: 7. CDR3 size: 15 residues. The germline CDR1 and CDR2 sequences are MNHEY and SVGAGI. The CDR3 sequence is CASRPPGQGTYEQYF. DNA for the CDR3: TGTGCCAGCAGACCACCGGGACAGGGGACCTACGAGCAGTACTTC.

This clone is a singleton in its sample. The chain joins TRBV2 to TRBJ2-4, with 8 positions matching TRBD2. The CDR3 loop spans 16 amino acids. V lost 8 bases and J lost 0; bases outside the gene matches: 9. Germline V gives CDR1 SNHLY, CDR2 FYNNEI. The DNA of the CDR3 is TGTGCCAGCTTCCTTAGCGGGGCCATAGCCAAAAACATTCAGTACTTC. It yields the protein CASFLSGAIAKNIQYF.

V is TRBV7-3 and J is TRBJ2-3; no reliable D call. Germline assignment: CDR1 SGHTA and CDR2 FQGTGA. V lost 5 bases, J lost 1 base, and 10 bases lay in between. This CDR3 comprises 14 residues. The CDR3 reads CASSLGWGTDTQYF. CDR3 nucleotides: TGTGCCAGCAGCCTCGGGTGGGGCACAGATACGCAGTATTTT.